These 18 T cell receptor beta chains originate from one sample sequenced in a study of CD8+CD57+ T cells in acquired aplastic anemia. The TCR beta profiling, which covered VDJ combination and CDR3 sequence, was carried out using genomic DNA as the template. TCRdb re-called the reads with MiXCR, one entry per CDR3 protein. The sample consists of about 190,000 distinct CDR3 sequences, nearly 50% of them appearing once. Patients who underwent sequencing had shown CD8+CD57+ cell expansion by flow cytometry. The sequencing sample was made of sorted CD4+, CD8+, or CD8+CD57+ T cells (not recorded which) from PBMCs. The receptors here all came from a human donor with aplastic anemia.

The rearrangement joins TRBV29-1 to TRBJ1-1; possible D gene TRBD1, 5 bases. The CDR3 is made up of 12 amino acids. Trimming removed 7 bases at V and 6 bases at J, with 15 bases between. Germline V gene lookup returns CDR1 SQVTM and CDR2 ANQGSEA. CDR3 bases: TGCAGCGAACAGACGACAGCCCCTGAAGCTTTCTTT. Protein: CSEQTTAPEAFF.

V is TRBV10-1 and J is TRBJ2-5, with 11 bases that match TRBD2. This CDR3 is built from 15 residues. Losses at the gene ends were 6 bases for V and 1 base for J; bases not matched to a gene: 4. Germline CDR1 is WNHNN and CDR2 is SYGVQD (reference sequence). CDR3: CASRKLAGAQETQYF. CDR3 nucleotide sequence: TGCGCCAGCAGGAAACTAGCGGGGGCCCAAGAGACCCAGTACTTC.

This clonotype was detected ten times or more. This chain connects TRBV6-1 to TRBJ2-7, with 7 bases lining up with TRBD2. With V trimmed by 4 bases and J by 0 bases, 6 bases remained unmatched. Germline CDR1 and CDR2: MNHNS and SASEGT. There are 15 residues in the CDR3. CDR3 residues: CASSVVSGNSYEQYF. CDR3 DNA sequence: TGTGCCAGCAGTGTAGTCAGCGGGAACTCCTACGAGCAGTACTTC.

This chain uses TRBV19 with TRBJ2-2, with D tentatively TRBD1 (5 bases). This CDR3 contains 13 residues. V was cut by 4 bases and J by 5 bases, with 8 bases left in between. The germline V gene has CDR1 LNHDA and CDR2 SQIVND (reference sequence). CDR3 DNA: TGTGCCAGTAGTACCAGGGTTACCGGGGAGCTGTTTTTT. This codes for CASSTRVTGELFF. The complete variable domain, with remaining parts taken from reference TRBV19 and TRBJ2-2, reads DGGITQSPKYLFRKEGQNVTLSCEQNLNHDAMYWYRQDPGQGLRLIYYSQIVNDFQKGDIAEGYSVSREKKESFPLTVTSAQKNPTAFYLCASSTRVTGELFFGEGSRLTVL.

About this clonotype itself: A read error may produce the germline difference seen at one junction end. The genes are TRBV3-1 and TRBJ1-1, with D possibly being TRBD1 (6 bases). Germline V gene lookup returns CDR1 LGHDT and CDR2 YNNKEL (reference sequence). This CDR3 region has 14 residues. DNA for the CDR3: TGTGCCAGCAGCCAAGGGGGGCTTAACACTGAATCTTTCTTT. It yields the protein CASSQGGLNTESFF.

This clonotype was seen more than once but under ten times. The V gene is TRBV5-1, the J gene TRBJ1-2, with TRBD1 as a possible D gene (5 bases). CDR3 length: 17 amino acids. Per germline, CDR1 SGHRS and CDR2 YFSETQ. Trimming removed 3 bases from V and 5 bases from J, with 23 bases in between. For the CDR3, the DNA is TGCGCCAGCAGCTCGGAGCCCACCACAGGATTCGTATATGGCTACACCTTC. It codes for CASSSEPTTGFVYGYTF.

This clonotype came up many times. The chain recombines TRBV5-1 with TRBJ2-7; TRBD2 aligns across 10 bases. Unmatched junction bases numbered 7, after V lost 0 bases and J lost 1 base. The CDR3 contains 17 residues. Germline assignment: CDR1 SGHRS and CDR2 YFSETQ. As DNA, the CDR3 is TGCGCCAGCAGCTTGGGGTTAGCGGGGGGACTATCCTACGAGCAGTACTTC. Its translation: CASSLGLAGGLSYEQYF.

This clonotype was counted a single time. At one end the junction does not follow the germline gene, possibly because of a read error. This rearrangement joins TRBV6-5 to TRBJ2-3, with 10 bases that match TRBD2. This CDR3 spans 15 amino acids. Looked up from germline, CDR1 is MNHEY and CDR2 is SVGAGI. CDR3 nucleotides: TGTGCCAGCAGTTACTGGAGCGGGAGGGGAGATACGCGGTATTTT. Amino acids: CASSYWSGRGDTRYF.

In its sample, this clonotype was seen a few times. The CDR3 region is CASIQGNGRELNEQFF. As DNA, the CDR3 is TGTGCCAGCATCCAAGGAAACGGGCGGGAGCTGAATGAGCAGTTCTTC. This rearrangement joins TRBV6-2 or TRBV6-3 to TRBJ2-1; TRBD2 matches 7 bases. The CDR3 is 16 amino acids. The germline V gene has CDR1 MNHEY and CDR2 SVGEGT. V lost 7 bases to trimming and J lost 7 bases; unmatched junction nucleotides: 16.

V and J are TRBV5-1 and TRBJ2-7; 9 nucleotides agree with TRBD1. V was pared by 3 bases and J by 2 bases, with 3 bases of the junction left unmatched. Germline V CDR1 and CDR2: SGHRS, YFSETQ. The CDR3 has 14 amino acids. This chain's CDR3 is CASSWGTGPYEQYF. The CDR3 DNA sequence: TGCGCCAGCAGCTGGGGGACAGGGCCCTACGAGCAGTACTTC.

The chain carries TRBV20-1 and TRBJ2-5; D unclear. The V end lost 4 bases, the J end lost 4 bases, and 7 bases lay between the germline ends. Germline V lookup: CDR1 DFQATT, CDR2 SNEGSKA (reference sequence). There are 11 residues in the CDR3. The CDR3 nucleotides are TGCAGTGCTATACAGATAGAGACCCAGTACTTC. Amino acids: CSAIQIETQYF.

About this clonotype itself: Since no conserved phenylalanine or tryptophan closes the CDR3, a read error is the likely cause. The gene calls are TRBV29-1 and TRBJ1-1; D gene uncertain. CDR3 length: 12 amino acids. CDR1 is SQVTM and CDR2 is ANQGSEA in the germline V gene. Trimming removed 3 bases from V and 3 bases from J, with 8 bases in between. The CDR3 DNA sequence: TGCAGCGTTGATGGTCATGACACTGAAGCTTTCCTT. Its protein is CSVDGHDTEAFL.

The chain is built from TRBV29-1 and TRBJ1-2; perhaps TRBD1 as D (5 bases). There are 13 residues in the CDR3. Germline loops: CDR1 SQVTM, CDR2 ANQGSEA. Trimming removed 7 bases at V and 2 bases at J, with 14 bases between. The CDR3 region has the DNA TGCAGCGCCCTCATGCAGGGAAACTATGGCTACACCTTC. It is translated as CSALMQGNYGYTF. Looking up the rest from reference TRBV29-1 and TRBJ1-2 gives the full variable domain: SAVISQKPSRDICQRGTSLTIQCQVDSQVTMMFWYRQQPGQSLTLIATANQGSEATYESGFVIDKFPISRPNLTFSTLTVSNMSPEDSSIYLCSALMQGNYGYTFGSGTRLTVV.

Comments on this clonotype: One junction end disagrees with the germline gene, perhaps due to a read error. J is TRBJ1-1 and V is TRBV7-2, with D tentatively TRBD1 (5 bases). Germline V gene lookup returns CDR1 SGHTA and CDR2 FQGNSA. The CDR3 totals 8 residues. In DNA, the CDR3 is TGTGCCAGCAGCTCCGGGGGCTTT. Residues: CASSSGGF.

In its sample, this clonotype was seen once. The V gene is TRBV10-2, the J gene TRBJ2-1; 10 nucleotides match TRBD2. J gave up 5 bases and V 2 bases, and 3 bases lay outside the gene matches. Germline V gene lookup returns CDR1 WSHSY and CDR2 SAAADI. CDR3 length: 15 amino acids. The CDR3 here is CASSELAGAHNEQFF. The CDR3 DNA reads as TGCGCCAGCAGTGAGCTAGCGGGGGCCCACAATGAGCAGTTCTTC.

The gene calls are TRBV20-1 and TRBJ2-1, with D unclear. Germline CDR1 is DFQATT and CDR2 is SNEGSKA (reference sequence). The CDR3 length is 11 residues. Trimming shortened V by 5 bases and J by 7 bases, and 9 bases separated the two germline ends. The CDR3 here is CSAEMGNEQFF. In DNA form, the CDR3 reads TGCAGTGCTGAAATGGGGAATGAGCAGTTCTTC.

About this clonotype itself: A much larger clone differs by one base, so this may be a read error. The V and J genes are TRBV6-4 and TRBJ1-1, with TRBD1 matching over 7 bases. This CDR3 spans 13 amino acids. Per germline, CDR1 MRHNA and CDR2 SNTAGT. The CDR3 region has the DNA TGTGCCGGCAGTATCCAGGGGGGCACTGAAGCTTTCTTT. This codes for CAGSIQGGTEAFF.

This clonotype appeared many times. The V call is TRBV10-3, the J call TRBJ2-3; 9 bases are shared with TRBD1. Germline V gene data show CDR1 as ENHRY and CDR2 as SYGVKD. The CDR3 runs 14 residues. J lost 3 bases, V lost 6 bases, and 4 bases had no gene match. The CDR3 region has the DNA TGTGCCATCAGGCGACAGGGGGGAACAGATACGCAGTATTTT. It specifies CAIRRQGGTDTQYF.